The clone carrying this TCR beta chain has more than one count but fewer than ten. Its antigen is still unknown. Per the germline V gene, CDR1 is SGHRS and CDR2 is YFSETQ. V trimming: 1 base; J trimming: 4 bases; junction bases outside the gene matches: 7. The CDR3 extends over 16 amino acids. Sequencing used immunoSEQ multiplex PCR; TCRdb keeps in-frame clones, though not all of them. The top ten clones hold about 7% of a sample with about 47,000 clones, roughly 70% of them seen once. Culturing for around eleven days preceded CD4+ T cell isolation. Each person got two doses of an mRNA SARS-CoV-2 vaccine, BNT162b2 or mRNA-1273. Days 3 and 7 saw half the medium replaced with IL-2 medium. The sample originates from a study of vaccination effects on CD4 cells after COVID-19. Study-level background: Antigen-specific CD4+ T cell clonotypes were called by their expansion after viral peptide-pool culture in ViraFEST. Following the second dose by a median of 72 days, the post-vaccine samples were obtained. In culture with 10 IU/ml IL-2 and about 10 ug/ml peptides, PBMC were grown at 1.5 million to 2 million per well.

The sample here was CD4+ T cells from PBMCs cultured without peptide, taken after COVID-19 vaccination. This TCR was sampled from a human donor who received a COVID-19 vaccine. The genes are TRBV5-1 and TRBJ2-3; 9 bases are shared with TRBD2. CDR3 residues: CASSLLRGGRADTQYF. The CDR3 DNA reads as TGCGCCAGCAGCTTGTTGCGGGGGGGCCGCGCAGATACGCAGTATTTT. Looking up the rest from reference TRBV5-1 and TRBJ2-3 gives the full variable domain: KAGVTQTPRYLIKTRGQQVTLSCSPISGHRSVSWYQQTPGQGLQFLFEYFSETQRNKGNFPGRFSGRQFSNSRSEMNVSTLELGDSALYLCASSLLRGGRADTQYFGPGTRLTVL.